Following are 21 T cell receptor beta chains from one sample sequenced in a study of molecular identifiers for immune sequencing clone quantification (dated by TCRdb to the late 2010s). Libraries were made using PCR. Reads for this sample came from a NextSeq 500. TCRdb reanalyzed the raw reads on its own, using fastp at Q25 for trimming and MiXCR for clone calling, and kept in-frame beta chains. Each CDR3 protein appears once, grouped with its most common genes and DNA. The sample table records about 500,000 distinct CDR3 sequences; 25% of these occur just once. Under 0.8% of the sample is taken by the ten largest. The sequenced sample was naive CD8+ T cells from blood, with Jurkat cell RNA spiked in. This specimen's cell subset or site label, per the study, means: FACS-sorted CD8+CD4-CCR7+CD45RA+ naive T cells. These receptors all stem from a human donor in good health. Some libraries in this study had Jurkat cell RNA spiked in.

This clonotype appeared a few times. The chain joins TRBV11-2 to TRBJ2-7; D tentatively fits TRBD1 or TRBD2 (5 bases each). Germline V CDR1 and CDR2: SGHAT, FQNNGV. V dropped 6 bases and J dropped 6 bases, with 18 bases sitting between them. The CDR3 spans 14 residues. For the CDR3, the DNA is TGTGCCAGCAGGTCCGGGACGGAGAACGGCGAGCAGTACTTC. This translates into CASRSGTENGEQYF.

This clonotype has at least ten counts. The chain joins TRBV6-5 to TRBJ2-7; no clear D. The V gene lost 0 bases and the J gene lost 3 bases, with 12 bases spanning the gap. The CDR3 extends over 15 amino acids. CDR1 MNHEY and CDR2 SVGAGI come from the germline V gene. The chain's CDR3 is CASSYSGYALYEQYF. The CDR3 DNA sequence: TGTGCCAGCAGTTACTCGGGGTATGCGCTCTACGAGCAGTACTTC.

The V call is TRBV14, the J call TRBJ2-5, with unresolved D. Germline CDR1 reads SGHDN; CDR2 reads FVKESK. This CDR3 spans 16 amino acids. The V end was cut by 4 bases, the J end by 5 bases, with 20 bases between. CDR3 residues: CASSLTFSTVRETQYF. CDR3 coding DNA: TGTGCCAGCAGCCTAACCTTCTCGACTGTGAGGGAGACCCAGTACTTC.

This clonotype came up many times. This CDR3 reads CASSLRYDTQYF. DNA for the CDR3: TGTGCCAGCAGCTTACGGTACGATACGCAGTATTTT. The chain joins TRBV13 to TRBJ2-3; D remains unclear. Germline-derived CDR1 and CDR2 are PRHDT and FYEKMQ (reference sequence). Trimming took off 2 bases at V and 6 bases at J, with 6 bases between the two ends. This CDR3 is 12 amino acids long.

Many counts were recorded for this clonotype. J is TRBJ2-5 and V is TRBV2, with a possible D match to TRBD2 (5 bases). The CDR3 length is 13 residues. Trimming pared 6 bases from V and 3 bases from J, leaving 11 bases between. Germline V gene sequence: CDR1 SNHLY, CDR2 FYNNEI. The CDR3 coding sequence is TGTGCCAGCAGGACCGGACTCGAAGAGACCCAGTACTTC. Its translation: CASRTGLEETQYF. Full variable domain (outside the CDR3, taken from reference TRBV2 and TRBJ2-5): EPEVTQTPSHQVTQMGQEVILRCVPISNHLYFYWYRQILGQKVEFLVSFYNNEISEKSEIFDDQFSVERPDGSNFTLKIRSTKLEDSAMYFCASRTGLEETQYFGPGTRLLVL.

This clonotype was detected a few times. The chain employs TRBV5-6 and TRBJ2-1; no definite D call. Germline loops: CDR1 SGHDT, CDR2 YYEEEE. The CDR3 is made up of 13 amino acids. Trimming stripped 2 bases from V and 6 bases from J, with 9 bases between. The CDR3 protein is CASSFRGVNEQFF. The CDR3 region has the DNA TGTGCCAGCAGCTTCCGCGGAGTCAATGAGCAGTTCTTC. Drawing the rest from reference TRBV5-6 and TRBJ2-1, the complete variable domain is DAGVTQSPTHLIKTRGQQVTLRCSPKSGHDTVSWYQQALGQGPQFIFQYYEEEERQRGNFPDRFSGHQFPNYSSELNVNALLLGDSALYLCASSFRGVNEQFFGPGTRLTVL.

This clonotype was counted ten times or more. V usage is TRBV20-1 and J usage is TRBJ2-7; D gene ambiguous. In germline, CDR1 is DFQATT, CDR2 SNEGSKA (reference sequence). This CDR3 has 13 residues. V dropped 0 bases and J dropped 3 bases, with 9 bases sitting between them. The CDR3 region is CSARDRGHYEQYF. The CDR3 bases are TGCAGTGCTAGAGATCGAGGCCACTACGAGCAGTACTTC.

This clonotype was counted many times. This chain links TRBV6-2 or TRBV6-3 with TRBJ2-7; maybe TRBD1 (6 bases). The CDR3 is made up of 13 amino acids. CDR1 and CDR2 (germline): MNHEY, SVGEGT. Trimming took off 0 bases at V and 11 bases at J, with 14 bases between the two ends. Here the CDR3 DNA reads TGTGCCAGCAGTTACTCGGGGGCTGGTGGCGAGTACTTC. Protein sequence: CASSYSGAGGEYF.

This clonotype was seen ten or more times. V gene TRBV4-1 combines with J gene TRBJ2-7; tentatively, D is TRBD1 (6 bases). This CDR3 contains 15 residues. Germline-derived CDR1 and CDR2 are MGHRA and YSYEKL. The V gene lost 2 bases and the J gene lost 0 bases, with 11 bases spanning the gap. CDR3 sequence reads: CASSQNDRSSYEQYF. The DNA for the CDR3 is TGCGCCAGCAGCCAAAACGACAGGTCCTCCTACGAGCAGTACTTC.

This clonotype was detected only a few times. The chain is built from TRBV6-6 and TRBJ2-7, with D possibly matching TRBD1 (5 bases). V was cut by 5 bases and J by 7 bases, with 21 bases left in between. Germline V CDR1 and CDR2: MNHNY, SVGAGI (reference sequence). CDR3 length: 15 residues. In DNA form, the CDR3 reads TGTGCCAGCAGTACGACGAAGGGGTCTTTTGGAGAGCAGTACTTC. Amino acids: CASSTTKGSFGEQYF.

As to this clonotype: The junction and the germline gene differ at one end; a read error may be behind it. The chain couples TRBV28 to TRBJ2-7; TRBD1 or TRBD2 may be the D gene (5 bases each). Germline CDR1 reads MDHEN; CDR2 reads SYDVKM. The CDR3 has 13 amino acids. The CDR3 loop reads CVSSPGTSYEQYF. CDR3 bases: TGTGTCAGCAGCCCAGGGACCTCCTACGAGCAGTACTTC.

This clonotype was counted at least ten times. CDR3 amino acids: CASSEDLTDTQYF. As DNA, the CDR3 is TGTGCCAGCAGCGAAGACCTCACAGATACGCAGTATTTT. The rearrangement uses TRBV6-6 and TRBJ2-3; no definite D call. Per germline, CDR1 MNHNY and CDR2 SVGAGI (reference sequence). V lost 6 bases and J lost 2, with 9 bases in between. The CDR3 has 13 amino acids.

Remarks on this clonotype: The conserved phenylalanine or tryptophan is not found at the CDR3 terminus, so this likely reflects a read error. This chain links TRBV13 with TRBJ2-3; perhaps TRBD2 as D (5 bases). Looked up from germline, CDR1 is PRHDT and CDR2 is FYEKMQ (reference sequence). V lost 2 bases, J lost 0 bases, and 15 bases lay in between. The CDR3 is made up of 17 amino acids. The CDR3 sequence is CASSLRRAVVSTDTQYL. CDR3 bases: TGTGCCAGCAGCTTACGGCGGGCGGTGGTTAGCACAGATACGCAGTATCTT.

This chain uses TRBV20-1 with TRBJ2-1, with a weak D call TRBD2 (6 bases). In germline, CDR1 is DFQATT, CDR2 SNEGSKA (reference sequence). Deletions cut 4 bases from V and 0 bases from J, with 10 bases between. The CDR3 has 14 residues. The CDR3 bases are TGCAGTGCTAAGGGACTGAGCTCCTACAATGAGCAGTTCTTC. It codes for CSAKGLSSYNEQFF.

The chain employs TRBV14 and TRBJ2-3; D not resolved. CDR1 and CDR2 from the germline V gene are SGHDN and FVKESK. Trimming took off 0 bases at V and 4 bases at J, with 5 bases between the two ends. The CDR3 runs to 13 residues. CDR3 loop: CASSQDWSDTQYF. In nucleotides, the CDR3 is TGTGCCAGCAGCCAAGATTGGTCAGATACGCAGTATTTT.

Concerning this clonotype itself: Given a much more abundant clone one base away, this may be a read error. This rearrangement joins TRBV4-3 to TRBJ1-4; the D gene is possibly TRBD1 (6 bases). This CDR3 comprises 18 residues. Germline assignment: CDR1 LGHNA and CDR2 YSLEER. CDR3 DNA: TGCGCCAGCAGACAAGAACTCCCCAGGGGTTTGGCTAATGAAAAACTGTTTTTT. Translated: CASRQELPRGLANEKLFF.

This chain uses TRBV12-3 or TRBV12-4 with TRBJ2-7, with 9 nucleotides matching TRBD1. The V segment lost 5 bases and the J segment 6 bases; nucleotides outside the gene matches: 11. The CDR3 loop spans 15 amino acids. In nucleotides, the CDR3 is TGTGCCAGCAGTCCTTCCGGGACAGGGAGCGGCGAGCAGTACTTC. Translated, it gives CASSPSGTGSGEQYF.

For this clonotype: A much larger clonotype is one base distant, so this may be a read error. The V call is TRBV12-3 or TRBV12-4, the J call TRBJ2-2; TRBD1 aligns across 7 bases. This CDR3 has 15 amino acids. In DNA form, the CDR3 reads TGTTCCAGCAGTCACCGGGACAGTTACACCGGGGAGCTGTTTTTT. Translation gives CSSSHRDSYTGELFF.

This clonotype appeared a few times. The V and J genes are TRBV5-4 and TRBJ1-1; TRBD1 agrees at 8 bases. The CDR3 loop spans 14 amino acids. Germline CDR1 reads SGHNT; CDR2 reads YYREEE (reference sequence). The V and J ends lost 9 bases and 3 bases, in that order; junction bases with no gene match: 10. The CDR3 DNA sequence: TGTGCCACGCGGACAGGGCAAGGGGACACTGAAGCTTTCTTT. This codes for CATRTGQGDTEAFF.

This clonotype was observed at least ten times. This chain joins TRBV14 and TRBJ2-3; no definite D call. Trimming stripped 1 base from V and 1 base from J, with 9 bases between. The germline V gene encodes CDR1 SGHDN and CDR2 FVKESK. The CDR3 is 15 amino acids. CDR3 DNA sequence: TGTGCCAGCAGCCAAGGACTGGGCGGCACAGATACGCAGTATTTT. It encodes CASSQGLGGTDTQYF.

The chain links TRBV20-1 to TRBJ2-3, with a weak D call TRBD2 (6 bases). V lost 6 bases, J lost 5 bases, and 18 bases lay in between. Germline V gene data show CDR1 as DFQATT and CDR2 as SNEGSKA (reference sequence). CDR3 length: 14 residues. CDR3 DNA sequence: TGCAGTGCCACTCTTGCGGGAAGGGGAGATACGCAGTATTTT. As protein: CSATLAGRGDTQYF.